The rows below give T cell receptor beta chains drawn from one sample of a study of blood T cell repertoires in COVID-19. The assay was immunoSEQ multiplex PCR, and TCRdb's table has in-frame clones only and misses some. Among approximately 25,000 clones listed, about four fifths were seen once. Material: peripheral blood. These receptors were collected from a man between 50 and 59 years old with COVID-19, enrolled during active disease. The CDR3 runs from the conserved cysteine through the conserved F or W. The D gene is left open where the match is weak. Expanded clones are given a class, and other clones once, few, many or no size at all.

CASSETGPAWEKLFF | TGTGCCAGTAGTGAGACAGGCCCGGCTTGGGAAAAACTGTTTTTT | TRBJ1-4 | . | TRBV19 | once
CASSLRVAALAKNIQYF | TGTGCCAGCAGTTTAAGGGTAGCGGCCCTAGCCAAAAACATTCAGTACTTC | TRBJ2-4 | . | TRBV27 | .
CAWANLEGVNVLTF | TGTGCCTGGGCGAATCTGGAAGGGGTCAACGTCCTGACTTTC | TRBJ2-6 | . | TRBV30 | .
CASSLLVTLGEETEAFF | TGTGCCAGCAGTTTGTTGGTGACGTTAGGGGAAGAGACTGAAGCTTTCTTT | TRBJ1-1 | . | TRBV28 | .
CASSSDRDLNEKLFF | TGTGCCAGTAGTTCCGACAGGGACCTAAATGAAAAACTGTTTTTT | TRBJ1-4 | TRBD1 | TRBV19 | .
CASSDQGDGEAFF | TGCGCCAGCAGCGATCAGGGGGATGGTGAAGCTTTCTTT | TRBJ1-1 | TRBD1 | TRBV4-1 | .
CATSEAPGQGFYSNQPQHF | TGTGCCACCAGTGAGGCTCCGGGACAGGGGTTTTATAGCAATCAGCCCCAGCATTTT | TRBJ1-5 | TRBD1 | TRBV24-1 | .
CSASGGRFGEQYF | TGCAGTGCTAGTGGAGGGCGGTTCGGCGAGCAGTACTTC | TRBJ2-7 | . | TRBV20-1 | .
CASSLRTTGIEKLFF | TGTGCCAGCAGCTTAAGGACAACCGGTATTGAAAAACTGTTTTTT | TRBJ1-4 | . | TRBV5-4 | .
CASSQGLGAKNSPLHF | TGTGCCAGCAGCCAAGGATTGGGCGCGAAAAATTCACCCCTCCACTTT | TRBJ1-6 | . | TRBV3-1/TRBV3-2 | .
CASSLSIANSYNEQFF | TGTGCCAGCAGCTTATCAATCGCGAACTCCTACAATGAGCAGTTCTTC | TRBJ2-1 | . | TRBV7-6 | .
CASSTGTSGYEQYF | TGCGCCAGCAGTACAGGGACTAGCGGCTACGAGCAGTACTTC | TRBJ2-7 | TRBD2 | TRBV10-2 | .
CASSVGVSSGSVDEQFF | TGTGCCAGCAGCGTAGGAGTAAGTAGCGGGAGCGTCGATGAGCAGTTCTTC | TRBJ2-1 | TRBD2 | TRBV9 | .
CATRQGDEKLFF | TGTGCCACGAGACAGGGGGATGAAAAACTGTTTTTT | TRBJ1-4 | TRBD1 | TRBV10-3 | .